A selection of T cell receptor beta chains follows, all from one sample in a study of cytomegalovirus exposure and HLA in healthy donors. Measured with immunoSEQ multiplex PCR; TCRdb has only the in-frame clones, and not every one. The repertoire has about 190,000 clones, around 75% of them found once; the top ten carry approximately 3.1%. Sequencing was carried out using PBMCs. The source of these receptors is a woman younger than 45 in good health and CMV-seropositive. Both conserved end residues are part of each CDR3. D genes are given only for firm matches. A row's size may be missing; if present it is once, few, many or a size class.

CDR3aa: CASSPRGDRSTEAFF; CDR3nt: TGCGCCAGCAGCCCAAGGGGGGACAGGTCCACTGAAGCTTTCTTT; j_gene: TRBJ1-1; d_gene: TRBD1; abundance: .; v_gene: TRBV5-1
CDR3aa: CASRPALRGEQFF; CDR3nt: TGTGCCAGCCGCCCTGCCCTGAGAGGTGAGCAGTTCTTC; j_gene: TRBJ2-1; d_gene: .; abundance: few; v_gene: TRBV25-1
CDR3aa: CATSHEGANQPQHF; CDR3nt: TGTGCCACCAGCCACGAAGGGGCCAATCAGCCCCAGCATTTT; j_gene: TRBJ1-5; d_gene: .; abundance: .; v_gene: TRBV15
CDR3aa: CASSPRGGYTDTQYF; CDR3nt: TGTGCCAGCAGTCCAAGGGGCGGCTACACAGATACGCAGTATTTT; j_gene: TRBJ2-3; d_gene: .; abundance: .; v_gene: TRBV27
CDR3aa: CASSLGTSGIDDKETQYF; CDR3nt: TGCGCCAGCAGCTTAGGGACTAGCGGGATTGACGACAAAGAGACCCAGTACTTC; j_gene: TRBJ2-5; d_gene: TRBD2; abundance: once; v_gene: TRBV5-1
CDR3aa: CASSERVDTEAFF; CDR3nt: TGTGCCAGCAGTGAACGTGTCGACACTGAAGCTTTCTTT; j_gene: TRBJ1-1; d_gene: .; abundance: .; v_gene: TRBV2
CDR3aa: CASSFLRQGADEQYF; CDR3nt: TGTGCCAGCAGTTTTCTTCGACAGGGGGCCGACGAGCAGTACTTC; j_gene: TRBJ2-7; d_gene: TRBD1; abundance: .; v_gene: TRBV27
CDR3aa: CASSPPTSGSSAYEQYF; CDR3nt: TGTGCCAGCAGCCCTCCGACTAGCGGGAGTTCTGCCTACGAGCAGTACTTC; j_gene: TRBJ2-7; d_gene: TRBD2; abundance: .; v_gene: TRBV13
CDR3aa: CASSFGETQYF; CDR3nt: TGTGCCAGTAGTTTCGGGGAGACCCAGTACTTC; j_gene: TRBJ2-5; d_gene: .; abundance: .; v_gene: TRBV6-5
CDR3aa: CASSLGSSPYEQYF; CDR3nt: TGTGCCAGCAGCTTAGGTTCTAGTCCCTACGAGCAGTACTTC; j_gene: TRBJ2-7; d_gene: .; abundance: .; v_gene: TRBV5-6
CDR3aa: CASSPFSGGDTEAFF; CDR3nt: TGTGCCAGCAGCCCCTTTTCCGGGGGGGACACTGAAGCTTTCTTT; j_gene: TRBJ1-1; d_gene: .; abundance: .; v_gene: TRBV6-5
CDR3aa: CASSLGRQDTGELFF; CDR3nt: TGTGCCAGCAGTTTAGGCAGGCAGGACACCGGGGAGCTGTTTTTT; j_gene: TRBJ2-2; d_gene: .; abundance: few; v_gene: TRBV28
CDR3aa: CASRGTANTGELFF; CDR3nt: TGTGCCAGCAGGGGGACAGCGAACACCGGGGAGCTGTTTTTT; j_gene: TRBJ2-2; d_gene: TRBD1; abundance: .; v_gene: TRBV27
CDR3aa: CASSLAGQNGDYGYTF; CDR3nt: TGTGCCAGCAGCTTAGCGGGACAAAACGGCGACTATGGCTACACCTTC; j_gene: TRBJ1-2; d_gene: .; abundance: .; v_gene: TRBV7-6
CDR3aa: CASSEASESHNEQFF; CDR3nt: TGTGCCAGCAGTGAGGCTAGCGAGTCCCACAATGAGCAGTTCTTC; j_gene: TRBJ2-1; d_gene: .; abundance: .; v_gene: TRBV6-4
CDR3aa: CASSLTRFQLFF; CDR3nt: TGTGCCAGCAGCTTGACGAGGTTCCAGCTGTTTTTT; j_gene: TRBJ2-2; d_gene: .; abundance: .; v_gene: TRBV5-6
CDR3aa: CASSIDDRGGQPQHF; CDR3nt: TGTGCCAGTAGTATAGACGACAGGGGAGGCCAGCCCCAGCATTTT; j_gene: TRBJ1-5; d_gene: TRBD1; abundance: .; v_gene: TRBV19
CDR3aa: CASEGRVVSAGGREQFF; CDR3nt: TGTGCCAGCGAGGGCAGGGTGGTATCAGCGGGAGGCCGGGAGCAGTTCTTC; j_gene: TRBJ2-1; d_gene: TRBD2; abundance: .; v_gene: TRBV5-4